This TCR beta chain is from a study of molecular identifiers for immune sequencing clone quantification. A CD8+CD4-CCR7+CD45RA+ gate was used to sort naive CD8 T cells. The authors built bulk TCR libraries by previously described methods with listed TCR primers. TCRdb re-analysed the PCR reads in MiXCR, keeping a single row per CDR3 protein. The data show about 640,000 distinct CDR3 sequences, with 20% seen just once and roughly 0.83% held by the top ten. This clonotype was seen many times. The antigen remains unidentified. Study observations and caveats: In naive cells, under 1% of molecules belonged to clones above 20 RNA copies, against over 97% in effector cells.

Germline V lookup: CDR1 ENHRY, CDR2 SYGVKD. The CDR3 runs to 15 residues. V was shortened by 3 bases and J by 5 bases, with 14 bases between the two germline ends. The gene calls are TRBV10-3 and TRBJ1-5; D call uncertain. The sequencing sample was made of naive CD8+ T cells from blood, with Jurkat cell RNA spiked in. Documented subset: FACS-sorted CD8+CD4-CCR7+CD45RA+ naive T cells. The clonotype was recovered from a human donor in good health. Some libraries in this study had Jurkat cell RNA spiked in. The chain's CDR3 is CAISDPKDGDQPQHF. CDR3 DNA: TGTGCCATCAGTGATCCCAAAGATGGGGATCAGCCCCAGCATTTT.